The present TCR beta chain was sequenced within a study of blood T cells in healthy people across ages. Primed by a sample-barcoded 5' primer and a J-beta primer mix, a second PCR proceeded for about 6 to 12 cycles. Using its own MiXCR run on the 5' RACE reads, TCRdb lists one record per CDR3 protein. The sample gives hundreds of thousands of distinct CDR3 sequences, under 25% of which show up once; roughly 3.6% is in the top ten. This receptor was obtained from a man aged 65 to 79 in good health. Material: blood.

DNA for the CDR3: TGTGCCACCAGCAGAGGTTTGACTAGCGGGCCCTACGAGCAGTACTTC. Its translation: CATSRGLTSGPYEQYF. This chain uses TRBV15 with TRBJ2-7, with 10 bases matching TRBD2. The CDR3 sequence is 16 residues long. CDR1 is LNHNV and CDR2 is YYDKDF in the germline V gene (reference sequence). Trimming took 1 base from V and 2 from J; bases not matched to a gene: 5.